Shown below are 26 T cell receptor beta chains from a single sample sequenced in a study of blood T cell repertoires in COVID-19. TCRdb's table, derived via immunoSEQ multiplex PCR, lists solely in-frame clones and lacks some. The sample shows about 50,000 clones, roughly 85% of them seen only once. The sample comprised peripheral blood. All receptors derive from a man between 70 and 80 years old with acute or convalescent COVID-19.

This clone was seen once. This rearrangement joins TRBV7-9 to TRBJ2-3; TRBD2 agrees at 16 bases. Germline V gene data show CDR1 as SEHNR and CDR2 as FQNEAQ (reference sequence). V trimming: 5 bases; J trimming: 4 bases; junction bases outside the gene matches: 12. The CDR3 length is 19 residues. CDR3 amino acids: CASSRLGTSGRAGADTQYF. CDR3 sequence (DNA): TGTGCCAGCAGCCGGCTCGGGACTAGCGGGAGGGCCGGGGCAGATACGCAGTATTTT.

This rearrangement joins TRBV6-2 or TRBV6-3 to TRBJ2-3; 10 bases agree with TRBD2. The CDR3 is 16 residues long. Germline lookup yields CDR1 MNHEY and CDR2 SVGEGT. Losses at the gene ends were 2 bases for V and 4 bases for J; bases not matched to a gene: 6. CDR3 DNA sequence: TGTGCCAGCAGTTACGTCCCAGCGGGGGGGCCAGATACGCAGTATTTT. Its translation is CASSYVPAGGPDTQYF.

This rearrangement joins TRBV4-2 to TRBJ2-1; possibly TRBD1 for D (6 bases). V shed 5 bases and J shed 5 bases, with 16 bases lying between them. This CDR3 is built from 15 residues. Germline values: CDR1 LGHNA, CDR2 YNFKEQ. The CDR3 is CASSAPEKGDNEQFF. DNA of the CDR3: TGTGCCAGCAGCGCACCTGAAAAGGGGGACAATGAGCAGTTCTTC.

J is TRBJ2-6 and V is TRBV24-1; possibly TRBD2 for D (6 bases). In germline, CDR1 is KGHDR, CDR2 SFDVKD. This CDR3 is built from 15 residues. V lost 4 bases and J lost 1, with 7 bases in between. As DNA, the CDR3 is TGTGCCACCAGTGAGGGGGGATCTGGGGCCAACGTCCTGACTTTC. Amino acids: CATSEGGSGANVLTF.

V is TRBV6-5 and J is TRBJ2-7; 8 bases are shared with TRBD2. With V trimmed by 0 bases and J by 2 bases, 3 bases remained unmatched. CDR1 is MNHEY, CDR2 SVGAGI, per germline. This CDR3 is 15 amino acids long. CDR3 amino acids: CASSYSRAGAYEQYF. The DNA of the CDR3 is TGTGCCAGCAGTTACTCGAGAGCGGGAGCCTACGAGCAGTACTTC.

J is TRBJ1-5 and V is TRBV6-5, with 8 bases identical to TRBD1. From germline, CDR1 is MNHEY and CDR2 SVGAGI. CDR3 length equals 14 residues. V shed 7 bases, J shed 7 bases, and the junction held 9 bases outside the gene matches. CDR3 DNA sequence: TGTGCCAGCACCCCCGGACAGGGTATCCAGCCCCAGCATTTT. Translating it yields CASTPGQGIQPQHF.

V and J are TRBV5-1 and TRBJ2-1, with 7 bases lining up with TRBD2. The CDR3 has 17 residues. The germline CDR1 and CDR2 sequences are SGHRS and YFSETQ. The trim removed 2 bases at V and 4 bases at J, leaving 12 bases unmatched. The CDR3 DNA reads TGCGCCAGCAGCTTTGGGGATAGCGGGCCTCTATACAATGAGCAGTTCTTC. Translated: CASSFGDSGPLYNEQFF. Filled out from reference TRBV5-1 and TRBJ2-1, the complete variable domain reads KAGVTQTPRYLIKTRGQQVTLSCSPISGHRSVSWYQQTPGQGLQFLFEYFSETQRNKGNFPGRFSGRQFSNSRSEMNVSTLELGDSALYLCASSFGDSGPLYNEQFFGPGTRLTVL.

The chain has TRBV11-2 and TRBJ2-5; tentative D call: TRBD2 (6 bases). The CDR3 extends over 15 amino acids. Germline V gene data show CDR1 as SGHAT and CDR2 as FQNNGV. V lost 1 base to trimming and J lost 7 bases, with 16 bases between them. The CDR3 sequence: CASSLVGSRGGTQYF. In nucleotides, the CDR3 is TGTGCCAGCAGCTTAGTTGGGTCGCGGGGAGGGACCCAGTACTTC. The whole variable domain, filled in from reference TRBV11-2 and TRBJ2-5, reads EAGVAQSPRYKIIEKRQSVAFWCNPISGHATLYWYQQILGQGPKLLIQFQNNGVVDDSQLPKDRFSAERLKGVDSTLKIQPAKLEDSAVYLCASSLVGSRGGTQYFGPGTRLLVL.

J is TRBJ2-7 and V is TRBV7-8; TRBD1 agrees at 7 bases. Trimming removed 5 bases from V and 4 bases from J; junction bases left unmatched: 11. CDR1 and CDR2 from the germline V gene are SGHVS and FQNEAQ. This CDR3 is built from 15 residues. The CDR3 protein is CASSPRTGDPYEQYF. Here the CDR3 DNA reads TGTGCCAGCAGCCCCCGGACAGGCGACCCTTACGAGCAGTACTTC.

This clone was found a few times. This chain uses TRBV21-1 with TRBJ1-5; TRBD1 is taken as the D call from the table, unchecked against the DNA. TRBV21-1 is a recognized pseudogene. The CDR3 is 19 amino acids. As DNA, the CDR3 is TGTGCCAGCAGCAACTTCCGGGACAGGCGACAAAATAGCAATCAGCCCCAGCATTTT. It specifies CASSNFRDRRQNSNQPQHF.

The chain recombines TRBV6-2 or TRBV6-3 with TRBJ2-2; tentative D call: TRBD1 (5 bases). The V gene lost 6 bases and the J gene lost 0 bases, with 11 bases spanning the gap. From germline, CDR1 is MNHEY and CDR2 SVGEGT. The CDR3 contains 15 residues. The CDR3 is CASSQGHSNTGELFF. CDR3 in DNA: TGTGCCAGCAGCCAAGGACATTCGAACACCGGGGAGCTGTTTTTT.

J is TRBJ1-5 and V is TRBV7-8; D not certain. CDR3 length: 15 amino acids. Trimming shortened V by 2 bases and J by 10 bases, and 18 bases separated the two germline ends. CDR1 and CDR2 from the germline V gene are SGHVS and FQNEAQ. The CDR3 coding sequence is TGTGCCAGCAGCTTAAGAGTCCAGCTGGGGAGTCCCCAGCATTTT. Its protein product is CASSLRVQLGSPQHF.

A few counts support this clone. J is TRBJ1-2 and V is TRBV30; 8 bases fit TRBD1. The CDR3 consists of 14 residues. CDR1 and CDR2 (germline): GTSNPN, SVGIG (reference sequence). V gave up 5 bases and J gave up 4 bases; unmatched junction bases: 9. CDR3 region: CAWSGQGPTYGYTF. The DNA for the CDR3 is TGTGCCTGGTCAGGACAGGGACCTACCTATGGCTACACCTTC.

This chain connects TRBV27 to TRBJ2-2, with D possibly being TRBD2 (5 bases). V shed 3 bases and J shed 0 bases, with 11 bases lying between them. This CDR3 is built from 16 residues. Per the germline V gene, CDR1 is MNHEY and CDR2 is SMNVEV (reference sequence). CDR3 residues: CASSFASGANTGELFF. DNA of the CDR3: TGTGCCAGCAGTTTCGCGAGCGGTGCGAACACCGGGGAGCTGTTTTTT.

The V call is TRBV5-1, the J call TRBJ1-2; no reliable D call. This CDR3 has 14 amino acids. V was trimmed by 0 bases and J by 0 bases, leaving 6 bases between them. Germline values: CDR1 SGHRS, CDR2 YFSETQ. CDR3 nucleotides: TGCGCCAGCAGCTTGGAGGCGGCTAACTATGGCTACACCTTC. This gives the protein CASSLEAANYGYTF.

The gene calls are TRBV6-6 and TRBJ2-3; TRBD2 matches 10 bases. This CDR3 spans 19 amino acids. Germline-derived CDR1 and CDR2 are MNHNY and SVGAGI (reference sequence). Germline trimming cut 5 bases from V and 5 bases from J; bases unmatched to any gene: 19. The CDR3 region has the DNA TGTGCCAGCAGTCAAAGAGCCCTGTATAGCGGGGGGCCGGTAGATACGCAGTATTTT. It codes for CASSQRALYSGGPVDTQYF.

The chain couples TRBV18 to TRBJ2-1; unclear D gene. Trimming stripped 3 bases from V and 5 bases from J, with 11 bases between. Germline V gene data show CDR1 as KGHSH and CDR2 as LQKENI. This CDR3 is built from 14 residues. CDR3 DNA sequence: TGTGCCAGCTCACCGACATACCAGGACAATGAGCAGTTCTTC. It is translated as CASSPTYQDNEQFF.

The chain carries TRBV12-5 and TRBJ2-1; 8 bases match TRBD2. Germline V gives CDR1 LGHNT, CDR2 FRNRAP. The V gene end was trimmed by 7 bases and the J gene end by 12 bases; junction bases not matched to a gene: 11. CDR3 length: 13 residues. Here the CDR3 reads CASALISSGPQFF. CDR3 sequence (DNA): TGTGCTAGTGCCCTCATATCTAGCGGGCCGCAGTTCTTC.

The J gene is TRBJ2-7, the V gene TRBV6-5; 8 bases fit TRBD1. CDR3 length: 14 residues. From germline, CDR1 is MNHEY and CDR2 SVGAGI. The J segment lost 3 bases and the V segment lost 7 bases, leaving 8 bases of the junction unmatched. The DNA for the CDR3 is TGTGCCAGCATCCGGGACAGGACAAGCTACGAGCAGTACTTC. Translation gives CASIRDRTSYEQYF.

This clone was seen just once. V is TRBV30 and J is TRBJ1-2, with D possibly TRBD1 on 6 matching bases. Trimming took off 4 bases at V and 3 bases at J, with 21 bases between the two ends. CDR3 length: 16 residues. CDR1 and CDR2 from the germline V gene are GTSNPN and SVGIG (reference sequence). In DNA form, the CDR3 reads TGTGCCTGGAATTCCCTAACAGGGTCAGTGGACTATGGCTACACCTTC. It yields the protein CAWNSLTGSVDYGYTF.

The gene calls are TRBV5-1 and TRBJ2-5, with D maybe TRBD2 (7 bases). V gave up 4 bases and J gave up 2 bases, with 18 bases separating them. Germline CDR1 SGHRS, CDR2 YFSETQ. The CDR3 is made up of 16 amino acids. CDR3 sequence: CASSSGGGGNQETQYF. The CDR3 coding sequence is TGCGCCAGCAGCAGTGGCGGGGGCGGGAATCAAGAGACCCAGTACTTC.

The V gene is TRBV29-1, the J gene TRBJ1-1, with D tentatively TRBD1 (6 bases). V lost 1 base to trimming and J lost 5 bases, with 14 bases between them. The CDR3 sequence is 14 residues long. Germline V gene sequence: CDR1 SQVTM, CDR2 ANQGSEA. CDR3 nucleotide sequence: TGCAGCGTTGAAGTGTTACAGGGAGGGACTGAAGCTTTCTTT. Encoded protein: CSVEVLQGGTEAFF. The variable domain in full, completed from reference TRBV29-1 and TRBJ1-1, reads SAVISQKPSRDICQRGTSLTIQCQVDSQVTMMFWYRQQPGQSLTLIATANQGSEATYESGFVIDKFPISRPNLTFSTLTVSNMSPEDSSIYLCSVEVLQGGTEAFFGQGTRLTVV.

This clone has a single count. The gene calls are TRBV6-5 and TRBJ2-7, with 11 bases matching TRBD2. The CDR3 spans 14 residues. CDR1 is MNHEY, CDR2 SVGAGI, per germline. Losses at the gene ends were 7 bases for V and 2 bases for J; bases not matched to a gene: 4. The CDR3 sequence is CASTGLAGPYEQYF. The DNA of the CDR3 is TGTGCCAGCACAGGACTAGCGGGCCCCTACGAGCAGTACTTC.

The chain uses TRBV7-3 and TRBJ2-3; 9 positions agree with TRBD2. Germline V lookup: CDR1 SGHTA, CDR2 FQGTGA. The CDR3 consists of 14 residues. V was pared by 4 bases and J by 6 bases, with 5 bases of the junction left unmatched. CDR3 protein: CASSSAGGEDTQYF. CDR3 DNA: TGTGCCAGCAGCTCAGCGGGGGGCGAGGATACGCAGTATTTT.

The V and J genes are TRBV19 and TRBJ1-2, with 8 bases aligning to TRBD1. CDR3 length equals 16 residues. Trimming took 3 bases from V and 1 from J; bases not matched to a gene: 7. The V gene's germline CDR1 is LNHDA and CDR2 SQIVND (reference sequence). CDR3 sequence (DNA): TGTGCCAGTAGTATCTTCCGGGACAGGCATAACTATGGCTACACCTTC. Its translation: CASSIFRDRHNYGYTF.

V usage is TRBV5-4 and J usage is TRBJ1-3; 7 bases line up with TRBD1. Germline V gene lookup returns CDR1 SGHNT and CDR2 YYREEE (reference sequence). This CDR3 is built from 16 residues. V trimming: 4 bases; J trimming: 1 base; junction bases outside the gene matches: 8. CDR3 sequence: CASSAGGRGSGNTIYF. CDR3 bases: TGTGCCAGCAGCGCAGGGGGACGCGGGTCTGGAAACACCATATATTTT.